Below are 6 T cell receptor beta chains sequenced from a single sample in a study of T cells in Graves' hyperthyroidism and ophthalmopathy. The TCR beta CDR3 regions underwent amplification using RNA transcripts as the source. A set of HTBI primers served as the primers for a first-round RT-PCR of the TCR CDR3. TCRdb called the multiplex PCR reads again in MiXCR, with one record for every CDR3 protein. The data hold 750,000 to 950,000 distinct CDR3 sequences, with roughly 37% observed a single time. Sequencing input: blood. Every receptor here comes from a man between 18 and 29 years old with Graves' hyperthyroidism.

The chain uses TRBV7-9 and TRBJ2-2; 10 positions match TRBD1. V shed 5 bases and J 6 bases; nucleotides not matched to a gene: 6. Germline V gene sequence: CDR1 SEHNR, CDR2 FQNEAQ (reference sequence). There are 15 residues in the CDR3. The CDR3 sequence: CASSLDRGLAGELFF. The DNA for the CDR3 is TGTGCCAGCAGCCTAGACAGGGGGCTCGCCGGGGAGCTGTTTTTT.

Details on this clonotype: This could be a read error, since a much larger clone is one nucleotide away. The chain carries TRBV7-2 and TRBJ2-7; 12 bases are shared with TRBD2. V gave up 5 bases and J gave up 9 bases; unmatched junction bases: 8. CDR1 and CDR2 (germline): SGHTA, FQGNSA. The CDR3 spans 14 residues. CDR3 region: CASSRGLAGYGQYF. The CDR3 DNA is TGTGCCAGCAGCCGAGGACTAGCGGGATATGGGCAGTACTTC.

This clonotype occurred a few times. V usage is TRBV11-2 and J usage is TRBJ2-5, with 9 bases fitting TRBD2. Germline assignment: CDR1 SGHAT and CDR2 FQNNGV. The CDR3 length is 15 residues. Trimming cost V 6 bases and J 5 bases; bases outside gene matches: 10. CDR3 protein: CASSFPRGGEETQYF. The CDR3, as DNA: TGTGCCAGCAGTTTCCCGCGGGGGGGGGAGGAGACCCAGTACTTC. The whole variable domain, remainder taken from reference TRBV11-2 and TRBJ2-5, is EAGVAQSPRYKIIEKRQSVAFWCNPISGHATLYWYQQILGQGPKLLIQFQNNGVVDDSQLPKDRFSAERLKGVDSTLKIQPAKLEDSAVYLCASSFPRGGEETQYFGPGTRLLVL.

The rearrangement links TRBV12-3 or TRBV12-4 to TRBJ2-5; D is possibly TRBD2 (5 bases). The CDR3 is 14 residues long. V was cut by 5 bases and J by 7 bases, with 17 bases left in between. As DNA, the CDR3 is TGTGCCAGCAGTCCCCTCTGGAGGAAAAGGACCCAGTACTTC. Protein product: CASSPLWRKRTQYF.

The V gene is TRBV5-1, the J gene TRBJ2-2; D may be TRBD2 (6 bases). The germline V and J ends were trimmed by 0 bases and 9 bases, with 9 bases remaining between them. In germline, CDR1 is SGHRS, CDR2 YFSETQ. The CDR3 spans 13 residues. DNA of the CDR3: TGCGCCAGCAGCTTGGCCGGCGGGAGGGAGCTGTTTTTT. As protein: CASSLAGGRELFF.

This clonotype was seen many times. The J gene is TRBJ2-5, the V gene TRBV29-1, with D perhaps TRBD2 (5 bases). Germline values: CDR1 SQVTM, CDR2 ANQGSEA. This CDR3 contains 14 residues. The germline V and J ends were trimmed by 1 base and 5 bases, with 14 bases remaining between them. DNA for the CDR3: TGCAGCGTTGAAGCCCCTGCGGACTCGGAGACCCAGTACTTC. Translating gives CSVEAPADSETQYF.